One and the same sample provided the 27 T cell receptor beta chains below, sequenced in a study of CD8+CD57+ T cells in acquired aplastic anemia. Researchers used genomic DNA as the template to profile TCR beta VDJ and CDR3. In TCRdb, the reads were re-called with MiXCR into one record per CDR3 protein. The sample carries fewer than 200,000 distinct CDR3 sequences, 60% to 80% recorded once. An expansion of CD8+CD57+ cells by flow cytometry had been shown in patients chosen for sequencing. Sequencing input: sorted CD4+, CD8+, or CD8+CD57+ T cells (not recorded which) from PBMCs. All receptors derive from a human donor with aplastic anemia.

In the case of this clonotype: At one of its ends the junction is not consistent with the germline gene, which may arise from a read error. The chain joins TRBV10-3 to TRBJ2-7; possible D gene TRBD2, 6 bases. This CDR3 comprises 13 residues. Germline V gene lookup returns CDR1 ENHRY and CDR2 SYGVKD. The CDR3 region is CASSYSGGYEQYF. The CDR3 coding sequence is TGTGCCAGCAGTTACTCCGGGGGCTACGAGCAGTACTTC.

The chain combines TRBV7-8 with TRBJ2-7; D is unclear. This CDR3 is 13 amino acids long. The V and J ends lost 5 bases and 6 bases respectively, with 14 bases between them. Germline CDR1 SGHVS, CDR2 FQNEAQ. The CDR3 DNA follows: TGTGCCAGCAGCGTGGGCCCTCGCGGCGAGCAGTACTTC. It specifies CASSVGPRGEQYF.

The CDR3 DNA follows: TGCGCCAGCAGCTTGCTCGGCACCAACCAAGAGACCCAGTACTTC. Its translation is CASSLLGTNQETQYF. V and J are TRBV5-1 and TRBJ2-5; D not certain. Trimming shortened V by 1 base and J by 0 bases, and 10 bases separated the two germline ends. The germline V gene encodes CDR1 SGHRS and CDR2 YFSETQ. The CDR3 loop spans 15 amino acids.

The rearrangement links TRBV20-1 to TRBJ2-7, with D tentatively TRBD1 or TRBD2 (5 bases each). Germline CDR1 and CDR2: DFQATT and SNEGSKA (reference sequence). The CDR3 runs 13 residues. In nucleotides, the CDR3 is TGCAGTGCTAGCTTAGAGGGGTCCTACAAGCAGTACGTC. Translating it yields CSASLEGSYKQYV.

The rearrangement joins TRBV7-8 to TRBJ2-1; D remains ambiguous. The V gene lost 3 bases and the J gene lost 16 bases, with 16 bases spanning the gap. Germline V lookup: CDR1 SGHVS, CDR2 FQNEAQ. The CDR3 length is 12 residues. CDR3 coding DNA: TGTGCCAGCAGCTTTTCGACTGGCGTAAATTTCTTC. This encodes CASSFSTGVNFF.

The chain recombines TRBV2 with TRBJ2-7; unclear D gene. There are 16 residues in the CDR3. CDR1 is SNHLY, CDR2 FYNNEI, per germline. The V end was cut by 6 bases, the J end by 0 bases, with 18 bases between. CDR3 bases: TGTGCCAGCAGCCGCCCCCGACAACGCAACTCCTACGAGCAGTACTTC. Amino acids: CASSRPRQRNSYEQYF.

The V call is TRBV7-9, the J call TRBJ1-2, with a weak D call TRBD1 (5 bases). The CDR3 consists of 14 residues. V was cut by 4 bases and J by 8 bases, with 17 bases left in between. Germline CDR1 is SEHNR and CDR2 is FQNEAQ (reference sequence). CDR3 amino acids: CASSSTGTVAGYTF. CDR3 nucleotide sequence: TGTGCCAGCAGCTCTACCGGGACGGTGGCGGGCTACACCTTC.

The genes are TRBV24-1 and TRBJ2-7; no firm D call. With 4 bases removed from V and 6 bases from J, the gap between germline ends came to 15 bases. This CDR3 has 14 residues. Germline V gene data show CDR1 as KGHDR and CDR2 as SFDVKD. The CDR3, as DNA: TGTGCCACCAGTGACGGCGGAGCTTTGGGCGAGCAGTACTTC. Amino acid sequence: CATSDGGALGEQYF.

The V gene is TRBV5-1, the J gene TRBJ2-2; tentative D call: TRBD1 (5 bases). Germline V gene data show CDR1 as SGHRS and CDR2 as YFSETQ. With 0 bases removed from V and 0 bases from J, the gap between germline ends came to 6 bases. The CDR3 spans 15 residues. CDR3 DNA sequence: TGCGCCAGCAGCTTGGGACAGACGAACACCGGGGAGCTGTTTTTT. This sequence encodes CASSLGQTNTGELFF. Full variable domain (missing parts from reference TRBV5-1 and TRBJ2-2): KAGVTQTPRYLIKTRGQQVTLSCSPISGHRSVSWYQQTPGQGLQFLFEYFSETQRNKGNFPGRFSGRQFSNSRSEMNVSTLELGDSALYLCASSLGQTNTGELFFGEGSRLTVL.

This clonotype was seen a handful of times. This sequence joins TRBV5-1 and TRBJ1-6, with 8 nucleotides matching TRBD1. The CDR3 covers 14 residues. CDR1 is SGHRS, CDR2 YFSETQ, per germline. V lost 4 bases and J lost 9; bases outside the gene matches: 6. This CDR3 is CASSTGQGSSPLHF. The CDR3 nucleotides read TGCGCCAGCAGCACCGGACAGGGCTCTTCACCCCTCCACTTT.

The chain joins TRBV12-3 or TRBV12-4 to TRBJ2-7, with D uncertain. V shed 3 bases and J shed 5 bases, with 11 bases lying between them. CDR3 length: 13 residues. The CDR3 DNA reads TGTGCCAGCAGTTTTCGGGCGCGCGACGAGCAGTACTTC. It yields the protein CASSFRARDEQYF.

The CDR3 DNA reads as TGTGCCAGCAGCTTTCTGGACAGGGGGGTCCGCTATGGCTACACCTTC. Protein sequence: CASSFLDRGVRYGYTF. The genes are TRBV5-6 and TRBJ1-2, with TRBD1 matching 10 bases. There are 16 residues in the CDR3. With V trimmed by 2 bases and J by 4 bases, 8 bases remained unmatched. Germline V gives CDR1 SGHDT, CDR2 YYEEEE.

Only one count was recorded for this clonotype. This sequence joins TRBV25-1 and TRBJ2-7; D is unclear. The CDR3 totals 16 residues. The germline V and J ends were trimmed by 0 bases and 4 bases, with 16 bases remaining between them. CDR1 is MGHDK, CDR2 SYGVNS, per germline. The CDR3 reads CASSEYEARFYYEQYF. The CDR3 DNA reads TGTGCCAGCAGTGAATATGAGGCACGATTCTATTACGAGCAGTACTTC.

V and J are TRBV7-6 and TRBJ1-3, with D possibly matching TRBD1 (5 bases). Germline CDR1 reads SGHVS; CDR2 reads FNYEAQ. Between the trimmed V and J ends, which lost 2 bases and 0 bases, there was a span of 14 bases. This CDR3 region has 17 residues. CDR3 residues: CASSLFTSQVSGNTIYF. CDR3 nucleotide sequence: TGTGCCAGCAGCTTATTCACCTCACAGGTCTCTGGAAACACCATATATTTT.

The chain couples TRBV11-3 to TRBJ1-1, with D hard to call. The V and J ends lost 4 bases and 2 bases respectively, with 8 bases between them. The germline V gene has CDR1 SGHNT and CDR2 YENEEA. The CDR3 is 13 amino acids. CDR3 sequence (DNA): TGTGCCAGCAGCTCGATGGGTAACACTGAAGCTTTCTTT. It translates to CASSSMGNTEAFF.

CDR3 nucleotide sequence: TGTGCCAGCAGTCGCTTTAGGGAGGGACAGGGTAGTCAGCCCCAGCATTTT. Amino acids: CASSRFREGQGSQPQHF. The chain couples TRBV2 to TRBJ1-5; 9 bases agree with TRBD1. V dropped 5 bases and J dropped 6; count of bases not matched to a gene: 14. From germline, CDR1 is SNHLY and CDR2 FYNNEI. The CDR3 extends over 17 amino acids.

This clonotype has only one observation. The junction departs from the called germline gene at one end, perhaps through a read error. The V and J genes are TRBV19 and TRBJ1-6, with D uncertain. This CDR3 spans 17 amino acids. Germline V gives CDR1 LNHDA, CDR2 SQIVND (reference sequence). In DNA form, the CDR3 reads TGTGCCAGTAGTATCGGGAAGGGCGCATCCTCCCATTCACCCCCCCACTTT. This codes for CASSIGKGASSHSPPHF.

CDR3 amino acids: CATSDSDRDEQYF. CDR3 bases: TGTGCCACCAGTGATTCGGACAGGGACGAGCAGTACTTC. The genes are TRBV24-1 and TRBJ2-7, with TRBD1 identical over 8 bases. This CDR3 comprises 13 residues. V gave up 2 bases and J gave up 5 bases; unmatched junction bases: 1. Germline CDR1 is KGHDR and CDR2 is SFDVKD.

This clonotype has only one observation. The chain recombines TRBV7-2 with TRBJ1-1; TRBD1 matches at 8 bases. CDR1 and CDR2 (germline): SGHTA, FQGNSA. The CDR3 extends over 15 amino acids. With V trimmed by 5 bases and J by 0 bases, 5 bases remained unmatched. The DNA of the CDR3 is TGTGCCAGCAGCATGGGGGACAGGTTGAACACTGAAGCTTTCTTT. This codes for CASSMGDRLNTEAFF.

This clonotype has more than one count but fewer than ten. The V and J genes are TRBV10-3 and TRBJ2-3; 9 bases are shared with TRBD1. CDR3 length equals 15 residues. Trimming removed 4 bases from V and 2 bases from J; junction bases left unmatched: 4. Germline CDR1 ENHRY, CDR2 SYGVKD. CDR3 sequence reads: CAISVGTGHTDTQYF. CDR3 coding DNA: TGTGCCATCAGTGTGGGGACAGGGCACACAGATACGCAGTATTTT.

The V and J genes are TRBV10-3 and TRBJ1-3; D remains unclear. Germline V CDR1 and CDR2: ENHRY, SYGVKD. This CDR3 has 15 amino acids. With 7 bases removed from V and 0 bases from J, the gap between germline ends came to 13 bases. The CDR3 coding sequence is TGTGCCATCACCTCCGGGAAGAGCTCTGGAAACACCATATATTTT. Translated, it gives CAITSGKSSGNTIYF.

The chain has TRBV9 and TRBJ1-1, with D possibly being TRBD1 (5 bases). The V end was cut by 0 bases, the J end by 6 bases, with 15 bases between. Per the germline V gene, CDR1 is SGDLS and CDR2 is YYNGEE. The CDR3 spans 15 residues. The CDR3 DNA sequence: TGTGCCAGCAGCGTAGTACCGGGACGGGCGGCTGAAGCTTTCTTT. As protein: CASSVVPGRAAEAFF.

Worth noting for this clonotype: At one of its ends the junction is not consistent with the germline gene, which may arise from a read error. The genes are TRBV10-2 and TRBJ2-6; D is unclear. The germline gives CDR1 WSHSY, CDR2 SAAADI. CDR3 length: 15 amino acids. The CDR3 DNA reads TGTGCCAGCAGCCCGTTCAGCGCTGGGGCCAACGTCCTGACTTTC. It is translated as CASSPFSAGANVLTF.

This clonotype was observed a handful of times. The chain has TRBV24-1 and TRBJ2-1; D not resolved. Trimming removed 0 bases from V and 4 bases from J, with 6 bases in between. Germline values: CDR1 KGHDR, CDR2 SFDVKD. This CDR3 is 14 amino acids long. CDR3 sequence reads: CATSDLTDYNEQFF. CDR3 nucleotide sequence: TGTGCCACCAGTGATTTGACAGATTACAATGAGCAGTTCTTC.

The rearrangement links TRBV7-9 to TRBJ2-7, with 11 bases aligning to TRBD2. This CDR3 contains 15 residues. In germline, CDR1 is SEHNR, CDR2 FQNEAQ (reference sequence). J gave up 3 bases and V 4 bases, and 5 bases lay outside the gene matches. As DNA, the CDR3 is TGTGCCAGCAGCTCCGTAGCGGGGGGGGACTACGAGCAGTACTTC. Translation: CASSSVAGGDYEQYF.

The chain joins TRBV7-9 to TRBJ2-7; TRBD1 aligns across 9 bases. Germline V gene sequence: CDR1 SEHNR, CDR2 FQNEAQ (reference sequence). The CDR3 runs 14 residues. The trim removed 4 bases at V and 6 bases at J, leaving 7 bases unmatched. The CDR3 DNA reads TGTGCCAGCAGCTCGGGACAGGGCGGATTCGAGCAGTACTTC. It specifies CASSSGQGGFEQYF.

J is TRBJ2-1 and V is TRBV19; possible D gene TRBD2, 6 bases. There are 15 residues in the CDR3. Trimming took 1 base from V and 3 from J, leaving 10 bases between them. CDR1 is LNHDA and CDR2 is SQIVND in the germline V gene (reference sequence). The CDR3 loop reads CASSIAAGNYNEQFF. The CDR3, as DNA: TGTGCCAGTAGTATAGCGGCGGGAAACTACAATGAGCAGTTCTTC.